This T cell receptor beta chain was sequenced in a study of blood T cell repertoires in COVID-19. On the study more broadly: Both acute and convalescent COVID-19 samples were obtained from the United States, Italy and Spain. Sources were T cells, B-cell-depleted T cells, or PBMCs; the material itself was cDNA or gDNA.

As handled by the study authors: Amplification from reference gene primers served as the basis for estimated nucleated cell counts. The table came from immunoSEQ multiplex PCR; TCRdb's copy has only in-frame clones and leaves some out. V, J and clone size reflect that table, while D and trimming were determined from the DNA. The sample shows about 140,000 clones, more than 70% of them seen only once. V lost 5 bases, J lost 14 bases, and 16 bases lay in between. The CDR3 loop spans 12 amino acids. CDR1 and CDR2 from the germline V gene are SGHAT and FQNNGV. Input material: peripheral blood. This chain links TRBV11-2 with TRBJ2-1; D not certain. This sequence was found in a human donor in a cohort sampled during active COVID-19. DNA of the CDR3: TGTGCCAGCAGCGAGCTGACCGAACGGGAGTTCTTC. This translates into CASSELTEREFF. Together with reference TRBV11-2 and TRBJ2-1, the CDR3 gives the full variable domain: EAGVAQSPRYKIIEKRQSVAFWCNPISGHATLYWYQQILGQGPKLLIQFQNNGVVDDSQLPKDRFSAERLKGVDSTLKIQPAKLEDSAVYLCASSELTEREFFGPGTRLTVL.